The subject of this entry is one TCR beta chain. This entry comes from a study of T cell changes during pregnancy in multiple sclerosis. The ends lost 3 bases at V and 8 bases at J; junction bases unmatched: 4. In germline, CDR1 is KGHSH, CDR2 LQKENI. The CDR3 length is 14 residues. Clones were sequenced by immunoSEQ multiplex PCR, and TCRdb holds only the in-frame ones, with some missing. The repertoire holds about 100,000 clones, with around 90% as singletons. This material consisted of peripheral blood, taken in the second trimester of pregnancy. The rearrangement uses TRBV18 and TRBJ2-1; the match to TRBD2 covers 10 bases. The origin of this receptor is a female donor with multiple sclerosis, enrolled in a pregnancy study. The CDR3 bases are TGTGCCAGCTCACCCAGCGGGAGGGGAGATGAGCAGTTCTTC. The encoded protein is CASSPSGRGDEQFF. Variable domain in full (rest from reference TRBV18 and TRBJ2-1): NAGVMQNPRHLVRRRGQEARLRCSPMKGHSHVYWYRQLPEEGLKFMVYLQKENIIDESGMPKERFSAEFPKEGPSILRIQQVVRGDSAAYFCASSPSGRGDEQFFGPGTRLTVL.